These 31 T cell receptor beta chains share one sample of origin, sequenced in a study of blood T cells in healthy people across ages. The second PCR ran about 6 to 11 cycles with a sample-barcoded 5' primer and J-beta primers. TCRdb re-called the 5' RACE reads with MiXCR, one entry per CDR3 protein. This sample yields over 1,200,000 distinct CDR3 sequences, of which approximately 59% are seen a single time; 6.5% to 8.5% belongs to the top ten. The sample consisted of blood. The source is a man between 18 and 29 years old in good health.

V and J are TRBV14 and TRBJ2-1; D may match TRBD1 or TRBD2 (6 bases each). V was pared by 2 bases and J by 6 bases, with 23 bases between. Germline V gene lookup returns CDR1 SGHDN and CDR2 FVKESK. This CDR3 is 18 amino acids long. CDR3 sequence reads: CASSQWLDAGQPSNEQFF. CDR3 nucleotides: TGTGCCAGCAGCCAATGGTTGGATGCGGGACAACCAAGCAATGAGCAGTTCTTC.

In its sample, this clonotype was seen a few times. The chain uses TRBV10-3 and TRBJ1-2; 8 positions match TRBD1. This CDR3 has 12 residues. The germline CDR1 and CDR2 sequences are ENHRY and SYGVKD. After removal of 6 bases from V and 6 bases from J, the junction contained 3 bases not matched to a gene. This CDR3 is CAIRTGGHGYTF. The CDR3 nucleotides are TGTGCCATCAGAACAGGGGGGCATGGCTACACCTTC.

The chain uses TRBV2 and TRBJ2-1; D perhaps matches TRBD2 (5 bases). The CDR3 runs to 15 residues. Per germline, CDR1 SNHLY and CDR2 FYNNEI. V was clipped by 8 bases and J by 4 bases, with 18 bases between them. The chain's CDR3 is CASPMGDYSYNEQFF. For the CDR3, the DNA is TGTGCCAGCCCCATGGGAGACTATTCATACAATGAGCAGTTCTTC.

This clonotype has only a few counts. The chain couples TRBV27 to TRBJ2-3; no clear D gene. CDR3 size: 16 residues. Germline assignment: CDR1 MNHEY and CDR2 SMNVEV (reference sequence). Trimming cost V 5 bases and J 3 bases, with 18 bases left between them. The CDR3: CASSRSEALRTDTQYF. CDR3 DNA: TGTGCCAGCAGTCGATCCGAGGCGCTCAGGACAGATACGCAGTATTTT.

This clonotype was seen only a few times. The chain employs TRBV10-1 and TRBJ2-4; D remains unclear. Trimming stripped 3 bases from V and 7 bases from J, with 13 bases between. Germline loops: CDR1 WNHNN, CDR2 SYGVQD (reference sequence). The CDR3 has 14 residues. The CDR3 DNA reads as TGCGCCAGCAGTGATGGAAGGGTGGATAACATTCAGTACTTC. Translated, it gives CASSDGRVDNIQYF.

The rearrangement links TRBV7-6 to TRBJ2-5; D perhaps matches TRBD2 (6 bases). Trimming took 1 base from V and 5 from J, leaving 11 bases between them. The CDR3 sequence is 14 residues long. Germline values: CDR1 SGHVS, CDR2 FNYEAQ. The CDR3 reads CASSLGGGMETQYF. DNA for the CDR3: TGTGCCAGCAGCTTAGGGGGAGGCATGGAGACCCAGTACTTC. The variable domain in full, with the rest retrieved from reference TRBV7-6 and TRBJ2-5, is GAGVSQSPRYKVTKRGQDVALRCDPISGHVSLYWYRQALGQGPEFLTYFNYEAQQDKSGLPNDRFSAERPEGSISTLTIQRTEQRDSAMYRCASSLGGGMETQYFGPGTRLLVL.

This clonotype came up a few times. This sequence joins TRBV29-1 and TRBJ1-5; tentative D call: TRBD1 (6 bases). The V and J ends lost 4 bases and 5 bases respectively, with 12 bases between them. Per germline, CDR1 SQVTM and CDR2 ANQGSEA. The CDR3 loop spans 13 amino acids. DNA of the CDR3: TGCAGCGTTGGGGGAGAGGGGGATCAGCCCCAGCATTTT. Amino acid sequence: CSVGGEGDQPQHF.

The V and J genes are TRBV29-1 and TRBJ1-4; 7 nucleotides line up with TRBD1. The CDR3 length is 12 residues. J was trimmed by 8 bases and V by 7 bases; bases with no gene match: 7. Germline V CDR1 and CDR2: SQVTM, ANQGSEA. CDR3 coding DNA: TGCAGCGCCAGGGACAGTATAGAAAAACTGTTTTTT. The encoded protein is CSARDSIEKLFF.

The V gene is TRBV7-2, the J gene TRBJ2-1; 11 bases align to TRBD2. Germline assignment: CDR1 SGHTA and CDR2 FQGNSA. CDR3 length: 15 amino acids. V shed 4 bases and J 7 bases; nucleotides not matched to a gene: 6. The CDR3 nucleotides read TGTGCCAGCAGCTCAGCGACTAGCGGGGTAAATGAGCAGTTCTTC. This gives the protein CASSSATSGVNEQFF.

This sequence joins TRBV6-2 or TRBV6-3 and TRBJ1-2; 7 bases agree with TRBD1. Germline loops: CDR1 MNHEY, CDR2 SVGEGT. The junction had 16 bases not matched to a gene; V was cut back by 2 bases and J by 4 bases. The length of the CDR3 is 18 residues. Here the CDR3 DNA reads TGTGCCAGCAGTTACGCCGGGACAGAGACTCTCGCCCTCTATGGCTACACCTTC. This encodes CASSYAGTETLALYGYTF.

This clonotype turned up a few times. This chain connects TRBV4-2 to TRBJ2-5; D remains unclear. This CDR3 has 13 residues. CDR1 is LGHNA, CDR2 YNFKEQ, per germline. V was clipped by 7 bases and J by 0 bases, with 9 bases between them. CDR3 bases: TGTGCCAGCAATGCTATGTACCAAGAGACCCAGTACTTC. Translation gives CASNAMYQETQYF.

This clonotype has only one observation. The J gene is TRBJ1-6, the V gene TRBV27; a weak D match, TRBD1 (6 bases). Trimming removed 6 bases at V and 5 bases at J, with 17 bases between. This CDR3 comprises 16 residues. The germline V gene has CDR1 MNHEY and CDR2 SMNVEV (reference sequence). CDR3 protein: CASSRTEFPNNSPLHF. The CDR3 DNA follows: TGTGCCAGCAGCCGGACAGAATTTCCAAATAATTCACCCCTCCACTTT.

This clonotype turned up a few times. The chain carries TRBV2 and TRBJ1-1; D unresolved. The CDR3 contains 12 residues. V was trimmed by 6 bases and J by 1 base, leaving 6 bases between them. CDR1 SNHLY and CDR2 FYNNEI come from the germline V gene. The CDR3 coding sequence is TGTGCCAGCAGACGTTCGAACACTGAAGCTTTCTTT. Translation: CASRRSNTEAFF.

CDR3 coding DNA: TGTGCCAGCAGCCAAGACCTCCGGGCCCCAGGCGATGAAAAACTGTTTTTT. Protein: CASSQDLRAPGDEKLFF. The rearrangement uses TRBV4-2 and TRBJ1-4; D is unresolved. V was pared by 0 bases and J by 6 bases, with 17 bases between. This CDR3 spans 17 amino acids. Germline assignment: CDR1 LGHNA and CDR2 YNFKEQ.

The V gene is TRBV12-3 or TRBV12-4, the J gene TRBJ2-1; 8 positions match TRBD2. The CDR3 consists of 18 residues. Germline trimming cut 2 bases from V and 8 bases from J; bases unmatched to any gene: 17. The CDR3 bases are TGTGCCAGCAGTTTACACAAAGCGGGAGCGGGGTCGTGGGATGAGCAGTTCTTC. It encodes CASSLHKAGAGSWDEQFF.

The chain uses TRBV27 and TRBJ2-7; no reliable D call. The germline gives CDR1 MNHEY, CDR2 SMNVEV (reference sequence). The CDR3 sequence is 14 residues long. V lost 5 bases and J 3 bases, leaving 14 bases between the germline ends. The CDR3 spells CASSPHSPFYEQYF. CDR3 sequence (DNA): TGTGCCAGCAGTCCTCACTCCCCCTTCTACGAGCAGTACTTC.

The rearrangement joins TRBV7-2 to TRBJ1-2; D is possibly TRBD1 (5 bases). The germline gives CDR1 SGHTA, CDR2 FQGNSA. V was clipped by 2 bases and J by 6 bases, with 13 bases between them. This CDR3 has 14 residues. Here the CDR3 reads CASSLKGRTDGYTF. The DNA for the CDR3 is TGTGCCAGCAGCTTAAAGGGACGGACGGATGGCTACACCTTC.

In its sample, this clonotype was seen a few times. This chain uses TRBV7-2 with TRBJ2-7; TRBD1 might be the D (5 bases). Deletions cut 6 bases from V and 6 bases from J, with 15 bases between. This CDR3 region has 13 residues. CDR1 SGHTA and CDR2 FQGNSA come from the germline V gene. CDR3 region: CASSFNRPGEQYF. DNA of the CDR3: TGTGCCAGCAGTTTCAACAGGCCCGGCGAGCAGTACTTC.

This chain links TRBV6-1 with TRBJ2-5, with 12 bases aligning to TRBD1. Germline CDR1 reads MNHNS; CDR2 reads SASEGT. V was pared by 5 bases and J by 1 base, with 5 bases of the junction left unmatched. This CDR3 is built from 16 residues. In DNA form, the CDR3 reads TGTGCCAGCAGTAGCCGGGACAGGGGGCTCCAAGAGACCCAGTACTTC. The encoded protein is CASSSRDRGLQETQYF.

This chain connects TRBV5-1 to TRBJ2-4, with unresolved D. V lost 0 bases to trimming and J lost 6 bases, with 16 bases between them. Per germline, CDR1 SGHRS and CDR2 YFSETQ. This CDR3 has 16 residues. The CDR3: CASSLEGSPMGNIQYF. The CDR3 DNA is TGCGCCAGCAGCTTGGAGGGCTCCCCGATGGGAAACATTCAGTACTTC.

J is TRBJ1-1 and V is TRBV5-1; tentative D call: TRBD1 (6 bases). This CDR3 has 14 residues. From germline, CDR1 is SGHRS and CDR2 YFSETQ. Trimming cost V 6 bases and J 1 base, with 13 bases left between them. The CDR3 here is CASKPGQSNTEAFF. CDR3 coding DNA: TGCGCCAGCAAACCCGGACAGTCGAACACTGAAGCTTTCTTT.

A few counts support this clonotype. V and J are TRBV11-2 and TRBJ2-7; 9 bases are a match to TRBD1. This CDR3 spans 15 amino acids. In germline, CDR1 is SGHAT, CDR2 FQNNGV. The junction had 13 bases not matched to a gene; V was cut back by 4 bases and J by 9 bases. The CDR3 region is CASSSTGTGWVGQYF. The CDR3, as DNA: TGTGCCAGCAGCTCAACCGGGACAGGGTGGGTCGGGCAGTACTTC.

The CDR3 nucleotides read TGTGCGGGGAACACCATTACACAAGAGACCCAGTACTTC. Translating gives CAGNTITQETQYF. V usage is TRBV7-9 and J usage is TRBJ2-5; D remains ambiguous. This CDR3 is built from 13 residues. Germline V gene lookup returns CDR1 SEHNR and CDR2 FQNEAQ (reference sequence). Supplemented by reference TRBV7-9 and TRBJ2-5, the full variable domain reads DTGVSQNPRHKITKRGQNVTFRCDPISEHNRLYWYRQTLGQGPEFLTYFQNEAQLEKSRLLSDRFSAERPKGSFSTLEIQRTEQGDSAMYLCAGNTITQETQYFGPGTRLLVL.

In regard to this clonotype: Relative to the germline gene, one junction end is altered; a read error may explain this. The genes are TRBV20-1 and TRBJ2-1; 8 bases line up with TRBD2. Germline V gene data show CDR1 as DFQATT and CDR2 as SNEGSKA (reference sequence). There are 17 residues in the CDR3. In nucleotides, the CDR3 is TGCAGTGCTAGAGAGGGTAGCGGGGAGTTATGGTACGATGAGCTGTTCTTC. Protein sequence: CSAREGSGELWYDELFF.

The chain uses TRBV5-1 and TRBJ2-7; possibly TRBD2 for D (5 bases). Germline V lookup: CDR1 SGHRS, CDR2 YFSETQ. The CDR3 is 14 amino acids. V lost 4 bases to trimming and J lost 2 bases, with 13 bases between them. As DNA, the CDR3 is TGCGCCAGCAGCGTGCGGGTTCCTCCCTACGAGCAGTACTTC. As protein: CASSVRVPPYEQYF.

This rearrangement joins TRBV29-1 to TRBJ2-5; unclear D gene. CDR1 is SQVTM and CDR2 is ANQGSEA in the germline V gene. The ends were cut back, 2 bases at V and 1 base at J, with 8 bases in the middle. The CDR3 runs 13 residues. Here the CDR3 reads CSVELDLQETQYF. The DNA of the CDR3 is TGCAGCGTTGAATTAGATCTCCAAGAGACCCAGTACTTC.

This rearrangement joins TRBV7-9 to TRBJ2-3; D possibly uses TRBD1 or TRBD2 (5 bases each). Germline V lookup: CDR1 SEHNR, CDR2 FQNEAQ (reference sequence). The CDR3 has 16 residues. The V and J ends lost 0 bases and 1 base respectively, with 11 bases between them. CDR3 coding DNA: TGTGCCAGCAGCTTAGCGCAGGGAGCGGGCACAGATACGCAGTATTTT. This encodes CASSLAQGAGTDTQYF.

The chain links TRBV20-1 to TRBJ2-5; the match to TRBD2 covers 8 bases. The ends lost 4 bases at V and 5 bases at J; junction bases unmatched: 9. The CDR3 has 14 residues. Germline values: CDR1 DFQATT, CDR2 SNEGSKA (reference sequence). This chain's CDR3 is CSATFGGGSETQYF. The CDR3 region has the DNA TGCAGTGCTACATTCGGCGGGGGGTCGGAGACCCAGTACTTC.

The rearrangement links TRBV29-1 to TRBJ2-7; TRBD2 is a possible D gene (6 bases). Germline V gene lookup returns CDR1 SQVTM and CDR2 ANQGSEA. Trimming took 5 bases from V and 1 from J, leaving 15 bases between them. The CDR3 contains 14 residues. As DNA, the CDR3 is TGCAGCGTTCTGGGGTCAGGGAGGTCCTACGAGCAGTACTTC. Residues: CSVLGSGRSYEQYF.

The chain uses TRBV20-1 and TRBJ1-2; D unclear. CDR3 length equals 12 residues. V lost 3 bases, J lost 0 bases, and 5 bases lay in between. Germline V gene lookup returns CDR1 DFQATT and CDR2 SNEGSKA (reference sequence). CDR3: CSASFPNYGYTF. For the CDR3, the DNA is TGCAGTGCTAGTTTCCCTAACTATGGCTACACCTTC.

This clonotype has more than one count but fewer than ten. V usage is TRBV29-1 and J usage is TRBJ2-1; D possibly uses TRBD1 or TRBD2 (5 bases each). The CDR3 consists of 12 residues. Germline assignment: CDR1 SQVTM and CDR2 ANQGSEA. The ends were cut back, 5 bases at V and 6 bases at J, with 11 bases in the middle. Here the CDR3 DNA reads TGCAGCGTTAGCGCTGGGACCAATGAGCAGTTCTTC. As protein: CSVSAGTNEQFF.